This TCR beta chain was observed in a study of vaccination effects on CD4 cells after COVID-19. The V gene lost 5 bases and the J gene lost 2 bases, with 10 bases spanning the gap. Per the germline V gene, CDR1 is SGHVS and CDR2 is FQNEAQ. CDR3 length: 15 residues. Study conclusions and caveats: Pronounced clonal contraction occurred in clones induced by infection and by vaccine late after vaccination.

Turning to this clone: Its antigen remains unidentified.

Isolation of CD4+ T cells took place after less than 12 days of culture. Two doses of BNT162b2 or mRNA-1273 vaccine were administered to participants. Vaccine recipients had no previous SARS-CoV-2 infection; their nucleocapsid antibodies were negative. Sequencing was performed with immunoSEQ multiplex PCR; in TCRdb, only in-frame clones are kept and a portion is missing. The table lists 72,000 or so clones, around two thirds of them singletons. The origin of this receptor is a human donor who received a COVID-19 vaccine. The chain combines TRBV7-8 with TRBJ2-6; TRBD1 might be the D (5 bases). This sample comprised CD4+ T cells from PBMCs cultured without peptide, obtained after COVID-19 vaccination. The CDR3 DNA is TGTGCCAGCAGCCTCAGGGTCGCTGGGGCCAACGTCCTGACTTTC. Translated, it gives CASSLRVAGANVLTF.